The next 15 T cell receptor beta chains were all read from a single sample in a study of cytomegalovirus exposure and HLA in healthy donors. The PCR used 60 Vbeta and 13 Jbeta primers. This table comes from immunoSEQ multiplex PCR, and its TCRdb copy is limited to in-frame clones, with some not included. In the table there are approximately 91,000 clones, 64% of which are singletons. Sequenced material: PBMCs. Receptor source: a human donor in good health.

V gene TRBV7-2 combines with J gene TRBJ2-1; TRBD2 matches 8 bases. V was pared by 0 bases and J by 4 bases, with 2 bases of the junction left unmatched. This CDR3 is 15 amino acids long. Germline CDR1 SGHTA, CDR2 FQGNSA. For the CDR3, the DNA is TGTGCCAGCAGCTTAGCCGGGGGGGCTTACAATGAGCAGTTCTTC. Protein sequence: CASSLAGGAYNEQFF.

The CDR3 coding sequence is TGTGCCAGTAGTCAAGCGGGATCCCGAATCAATGAGCAGTTCTTC. It yields the protein CASSQAGSRINEQFF. This sequence joins TRBV19 and TRBJ2-1, with TRBD2 matching 7 bases. The CDR3 is 15 residues long. With 5 bases clipped from V and 6 bases from J, the junction kept 10 bases outside the gene matches. Germline V gene sequence: CDR1 LNHDA, CDR2 SQIVND (reference sequence).

V is TRBV2 and J is TRBJ1-4; 8 bases agree with TRBD1. The CDR3 runs 15 residues. Germline CDR1 SNHLY, CDR2 FYNNEI. J was trimmed by 8 bases and V by 6 bases; bases with no gene match: 11. CDR3: CASRYTTGATEKLFF. The CDR3 region has the DNA TGTGCCAGCAGATATACGACAGGGGCGACAGAAAAACTGTTTTTT.

The chain combines TRBV19 with TRBJ1-3; TRBD1 might be the D (5 bases). The V gene lost 5 bases and the J gene lost 7 bases, with 18 bases spanning the gap. The germline V gene has CDR1 LNHDA and CDR2 SQIVND (reference sequence). CDR3 length equals 15 residues. This chain's CDR3 is CASSSRSGIRNTIYF. The CDR3 DNA follows: TGTGCCAGTAGTTCTCGGTCAGGGATCAGGAACACCATATATTTT.

This clone was seen more than once but under ten times. The chain carries TRBV5-6 and TRBJ1-5; 10 positions match TRBD1. CDR3 size: 16 residues. Germline V lookup: CDR1 SGHDT, CDR2 YYEEEE. Unmatched junction bases numbered 2, after V lost 0 bases and J lost 2 bases. The CDR3 spells CASSLGDRGRNQPQHF. The CDR3 nucleotides are TGTGCCAGCAGCTTGGGGGACAGGGGTCGCAATCAGCCCCAGCATTTT.

The sample holds a few counts of this clone. V gene TRBV27 combines with J gene TRBJ2-5; 12 bases line up with TRBD2. There are 17 residues in the CDR3. CDR1 and CDR2 (germline): MNHEY, SMNVEV (reference sequence). With V trimmed by 4 bases and J by 5 bases, 11 bases remained unmatched. CDR3 sequence reads: CASSSLSSGGAGETQYF. The CDR3 DNA reads as TGTGCCAGCAGTTCCCTCTCTAGCGGGGGGGCCGGCGAGACCCAGTACTTC.

This clone occurred a few times. The chain employs TRBV6-6 and TRBJ1-1, with D uncertain. Germline V gene data show CDR1 as MNHNY and CDR2 as SVGAGI (reference sequence). Trimming stripped 7 bases from V and 0 bases from J, with 15 bases between. The CDR3 contains 15 residues. CDR3 in DNA: TGTGCCAGCACCCAAGGACGGGGAATGAACACTGAAGCTTTCTTT. Amino acids: CASTQGRGMNTEAFF.

The chain is built from TRBV7-9 and TRBJ1-2, with 9 bases lining up with TRBD1. Trimming removed 3 bases from V and 3 bases from J; junction bases left unmatched: 8. Germline V lookup: CDR1 SEHNR, CDR2 FQNEAQ (reference sequence). The length of the CDR3 is 16 residues. The CDR3 DNA reads as TGTGCCAGCAGCTTCCCCCGCGGGGACAGGGACTATGGCTACACCTTC. Translation gives CASSFPRGDRDYGYTF.

In DNA form, the CDR3 reads TGTGCCACCAGCAGAGGCGCAACCTACGAGCAGTACTTC. Its protein product is CATSRGATYEQYF. The chain combines TRBV15 with TRBJ2-7; D not resolved. V was trimmed by 1 base and J by 2 bases, leaving 6 bases between them. Germline loops: CDR1 LNHNV, CDR2 YYDKDF (reference sequence). This CDR3 has 13 amino acids.

CDR3 DNA sequence: TGTGCCAGCAGCATCAGACAGCCGAGCACAGATACGCAGTATTTT. As protein: CASSIRQPSTDTQYF. This chain links TRBV21-1 with TRBJ2-3; the table's D call TRBD1 went unverified against the DNA. TRBV21-1 is marked as a pseudogene. CDR3 length equals 15 residues.

This clone was counted between two and nine times. V is TRBV25-1 and J is TRBJ2-7, with D perhaps TRBD1 (5 bases). Germline-derived CDR1 and CDR2 are MGHDK and SYGVNS. The CDR3 covers 13 residues. Trimming left V 3 bases short and J 5 bases short, with 11 bases between. Written as DNA, the CDR3 is TGTGCCAGCAGTGACAGGGTTATACACGAGCAGTACTTC. Encoded protein: CASSDRVIHEQYF.

This rearrangement joins TRBV30 to TRBJ1-2; 9 positions agree with TRBD1. Per germline, CDR1 GTSNPN and CDR2 SVGIG (reference sequence). With 3 bases clipped from V and 4 bases from J, the junction kept 12 bases outside the gene matches. The CDR3 covers 16 residues. The CDR3 here is CAWRYPGQGLPYGYTF. The CDR3, as DNA: TGTGCCTGGAGATATCCGGGACAGGGACTCCCCTATGGCTACACCTTC.

This clone was detected only a few times. The rearrangement uses TRBV11-2 and TRBJ1-1; the D gene is possibly TRBD1 (5 bases). The CDR3 runs to 14 residues. Per germline, CDR1 SGHAT and CDR2 FQNNGV. Trimming removed 0 bases from V and 5 bases from J, with 10 bases in between. The CDR3: CASSLDEEGTEAFF. The CDR3 nucleotides are TGTGCCAGCAGCTTAGATGAGGAGGGGACTGAAGCTTTCTTT.

The chain is built from TRBV7-9 and TRBJ2-2, with D tentatively TRBD1 (7 bases). Trimming removed 5 bases at V and 5 bases at J, with 12 bases between. The CDR3 has 14 residues. Germline V lookup: CDR1 SEHNR, CDR2 FQNEAQ (reference sequence). The CDR3 bases are TGTGCCAGCAGCCATTCAGGGGGGACCGGGGAGCTGTTTTTT. Its translation is CASSHSGGTGELFF.

The chain links TRBV7-2 to TRBJ1-1; the match to TRBD1 covers 7 bases. The germline CDR1 and CDR2 sequences are SGHTA and FQGNSA. The V segment lost 0 bases and the J segment 3 bases; nucleotides outside the gene matches: 7. The CDR3 extends over 16 amino acids. CDR3: CASSLAQLQGYTEAFF. The CDR3 nucleotides read TGTGCCAGCAGCTTAGCCCAACTACAGGGGTACACTGAAGCTTTCTTT.